Presented here are 15 T cell receptor beta chains from one specimen sequenced in a study of shared clonotypes between healthy human individuals. Selected positively for CCR7 and CD45RO-negative, naive CD8 cells excluded terminally differentiated effector memory CD45RA+ cells. The repertoire was sequenced with immunoSEQ multiplex PCR; TCRdb's copy has only in-frame clones and lacks some. The repertoire holds roughly 2,000,000 clones, less than 95% seen once, with more than 0.95% in the top ten. The sequencing input was naive CD8+ T cells sorted from blood. Every receptor here comes from a man between 18 and 29 years old in good health.

DNA for the CDR3: TGTGCCAGCAGTTACGGACTAGCGGGAGGGTCCGAGCAGTACTTC. Translation: CASSYGLAGGSEQYF. The chain has TRBV6-5 and TRBJ2-7, with 15 bases lining up with TRBD2. Trimming removed 2 bases from V and 6 bases from J; junction bases left unmatched: 2. The germline V gene has CDR1 MNHEY and CDR2 SVGAGI. The CDR3 runs 15 residues.

The chain combines TRBV7-6 with TRBJ2-5, with TRBD2 matching 9 bases. The germline V gene encodes CDR1 SGHVS and CDR2 FNYEAQ. Trimming at V came to 2 bases and at J to 5 bases, leaving 6 bases not matched to a gene. This CDR3 has 15 amino acids. CDR3 sequence (DNA): TGTGCCAGCAGCTTACAGACTAGCGGCGGGGAGACCCAGTACTTC. This translates into CASSLQTSGGETQYF.

This sequence joins TRBV6-1 and TRBJ1-6; D gene ambiguous. The CDR3 spans 14 residues. In germline, CDR1 is MNHNS, CDR2 SASEGT. Between the trimmed V and J ends, which lost 6 bases and 1 base, there was a span of 7 bases. Written as DNA, the CDR3 is TGTGCCAGCAGCCAACGGTCCTATAATTCACCCCTCCACTTT. This codes for CASSQRSYNSPLHF.

In nucleotides, the CDR3 is TGTGCCAGCGGAGAGCGGGAGTTGGACGAGCAGTACTTC. It is translated as CASGERELDEQYF. The rearrangement uses TRBV6-6 and TRBJ2-7; 8 nucleotides match TRBD2. The ends lost 8 bases at V and 5 bases at J; junction bases unmatched: 8. Germline CDR1 reads MNHNY; CDR2 reads SVGAGI (reference sequence). The CDR3 is 13 residues long.

V and J are TRBV28 and TRBJ1-3; D call uncertain. CDR1 is MDHEN and CDR2 is SYDVKM in the germline V gene. Trimming removed 2 bases from V and 0 bases from J, with 14 bases in between. The CDR3 totals 17 residues. The CDR3 sequence is CASSLIPALSSGNTIYF. CDR3 DNA: TGTGCCAGCAGTTTAATCCCAGCGCTTAGCTCTGGAAACACCATATATTTT.

CDR3 loop: CASSSFPAAYEQYF. DNA of the CDR3: TGTGCCAGCAGCTCCTTCCCGGCGGCCTACGAGCAGTACTTC. This chain uses TRBV7-9 with TRBJ2-7; D call uncertain. Germline V CDR1 and CDR2: SEHNR, FQNEAQ (reference sequence). V lost 4 bases to trimming and J lost 2 bases, with 12 bases between them. The CDR3 is 14 amino acids.

This chain links TRBV6-5 with TRBJ1-2; D gene unclear. The CDR3 has 14 amino acids. V dropped 5 bases and J dropped 3 bases, with 13 bases sitting between them. Germline V gene sequence: CDR1 MNHEY, CDR2 SVGAGI. The CDR3 nucleotides read TGTGCCAGCAGTCCCGTTTCCGCCCACTATGGCTACACCTTC. This codes for CASSPVSAHYGYTF.

The chain recombines TRBV6-8 with TRBJ1-2, with D hard to call. Trimming left V 6 bases short and J 4 bases short, with 12 bases between. Germline V CDR1 and CDR2: MNHGY, SAAAGT. The CDR3 is 13 amino acids. The CDR3 sequence: CASSQTGFYGYTF. For the CDR3, the DNA is TGTGCCAGCAGCCAAACCGGTTTCTATGGCTACACCTTC.

The table lists this clone with a few counts. Other DNA sequences within the sample encode an identical CDR3. This chain connects TRBV6-5 to TRBJ1-1; weak D call: TRBD1 (5 bases). Trimming cost V 4 bases and J 1 base, with 7 bases left between them. CDR1 is MNHEY, CDR2 SVGAGI, per germline. The CDR3 totals 13 residues. This CDR3 is CASSFDRNTEAFF. DNA for the CDR3: TGTGCCAGCAGTTTCGACAGGAACACTGAAGCTTTCTTT.

This CDR3 reads CSVSPGTGSYNEQFF. The CDR3 nucleotides are TGCAGCGTGAGCCCTGGGACAGGGTCCTACAATGAGCAGTTCTTC. The chain combines TRBV29-1 with TRBJ2-1, with TRBD1 identical over 9 bases. The length of the CDR3 is 15 residues. Germline loops: CDR1 SQVTM, CDR2 ANQGSEA. The trim removed 6 bases at V and 1 base at J, leaving 7 bases unmatched.

As to this clone: This CDR3 is also generated by other DNA sequences in the sample. This chain connects TRBV6-5 to TRBJ2-7, with D possibly being TRBD1 (6 bases). The CDR3 loop spans 15 amino acids. Trimming removed 1 base at V and 0 bases at J, with 10 bases between. In germline, CDR1 is MNHEY, CDR2 SVGAGI. CDR3 nucleotide sequence: TGTGCCAGCAGTTACTTAGGACAGAGCTCCTACGAGCAGTACTTC. It yields the protein CASSYLGQSSYEQYF.

Of note for this clone: Additional DNA sequences in this sample encode the identical CDR3. The rearrangement links TRBV29-1 to TRBJ2-7, with 10 bases that match TRBD1. V lost 7 bases to trimming and J lost 3 bases; unmatched junction nucleotides: 3. Germline assignment: CDR1 SQVTM and CDR2 ANQGSEA. The CDR3 has 12 amino acids. The CDR3 is CSAGTGVYEQYF. For the CDR3, the DNA is TGCAGCGCCGGGACAGGGGTCTACGAGCAGTACTTC.

J is TRBJ1-5 and V is TRBV5-6, with 8 bases lining up with TRBD1. V shed 4 bases and J 5 bases; nucleotides not matched to a gene: 14. The germline V gene has CDR1 SGHDT and CDR2 YYEEEE. The CDR3 spans 17 residues. CDR3 coding DNA: TGTGCCAGCAGCCTCGGACAGGGTGGAGGTTTTTATCAGCCCCAGCATTTT. It translates to CASSLGQGGGFYQPQHF.

This clone has a single count. This sequence joins TRBV29-1 and TRBJ1-1; the D gene is possibly TRBD1 (6 bases). Deletions cut 6 bases from V and 8 bases from J, with 16 bases between. This CDR3 is 12 amino acids long. Germline V gene data show CDR1 as SQVTM and CDR2 as ANQGSEA. The CDR3 region has the DNA TGCAGCGTAGATGACAGGTTTGGGGAAGCTTTCTTT. Amino acid sequence: CSVDDRFGEAFF.

The chain couples TRBV9 to TRBJ2-7, with TRBD2 matching 10 bases. The CDR3 totals 15 residues. Germline values: CDR1 SGDLS, CDR2 YYNGEE. After removal of 4 bases from V and 3 bases from J, the junction contained 7 bases not matched to a gene. In nucleotides, the CDR3 is TGTGCCAGCAGCCTCGACGGGACTAGCGTCTACGAGCAGTACTTC. Translated, it gives CASSLDGTSVYEQYF.